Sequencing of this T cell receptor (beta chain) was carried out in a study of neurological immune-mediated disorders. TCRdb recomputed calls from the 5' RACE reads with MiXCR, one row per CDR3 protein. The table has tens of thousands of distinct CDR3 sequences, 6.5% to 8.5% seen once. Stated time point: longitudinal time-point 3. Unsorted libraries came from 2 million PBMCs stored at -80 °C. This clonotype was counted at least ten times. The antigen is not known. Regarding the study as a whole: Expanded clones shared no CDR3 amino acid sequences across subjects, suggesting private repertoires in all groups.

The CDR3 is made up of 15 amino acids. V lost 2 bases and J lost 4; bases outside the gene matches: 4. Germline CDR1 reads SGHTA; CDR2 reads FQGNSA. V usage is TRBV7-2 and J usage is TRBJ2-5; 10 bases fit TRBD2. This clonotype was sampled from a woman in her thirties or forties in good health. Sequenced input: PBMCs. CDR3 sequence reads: CASSLSLAGGETQYF. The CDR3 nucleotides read TGTGCCAGCAGCTTAAGCTTAGCGGGGGGAGAGACCCAGTACTTC. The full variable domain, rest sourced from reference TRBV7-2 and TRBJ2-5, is GAGVSQSPSNKVTEKGKDVELRCDPISGHTALYWYRQSLGQGLEFLIYFQGNSAPDKSGLPSDRFSAERTGGSVSTLTIQRTQQEDSAVYLCASSLSLAGGETQYFGPGTRLLVL.